Following are 2 T cell receptor beta chains from one sample sequenced in a study of neurological immune-mediated disorders. Each CDR3 protein gets one entry after TCRdb re-called the 5' RACE reads with MiXCR. The table shows about 38,000 distinct CDR3 sequences, with roughly 4.8% occurring only once. Sequencing was performed on CD4+ T cells from blood. All receptors come from a man aged 18 to 35 in good health.

This clonotype showed up many times. The CDR3 DNA sequence: TGCAGCGTTGGACACATGAACACTGAAGCTTTCTTT. This gives the protein CSVGHMNTEAFF. The J gene is TRBJ1-1, the V gene TRBV29-1; D unclear. The CDR3 consists of 12 residues. V was trimmed by 4 bases and J by 0 bases, leaving 6 bases between them. In germline, CDR1 is SQVTM, CDR2 ANQGSEA.

This clonotype was picked up many times. V and J are TRBV5-1 and TRBJ1-5; D ambiguous. Between the trimmed V and J ends, which lost 4 bases and 5 bases, there was a span of 10 bases. In germline, CDR1 is SGHRS, CDR2 YFSETQ. The CDR3 is 13 residues long. This CDR3 is CASSMDGHQPQHF. The CDR3 DNA reads as TGCGCCAGCAGCATGGATGGCCATCAGCCCCAGCATTTT.